One and the same sample provided the 15 T cell receptor beta chains below, sequenced in a study of beta chain features in type 1 diabetes. Overall study findings and caveats: There was a moderate but significant shortening of TCRB CDR3s in all four CD4+ subsets of Type 1 diabetes patients.

Reverse transcribing all isolated RNA meant expressed TCRB transcripts were sequenced. Method: immunoSEQ multiplex PCR; TCRdb's copy keeps in-frame clones and lacks some. The sample contains about 740,000 clones, roughly 13% of which appear only once. No antigen is known for these receptors. The sample comprised naive CD4+ T cells from blood. All receptors derive from a man younger than 35 with type 1 diabetes.

The genes are TRBV10-3 and TRBJ1-1; D gene ambiguous. Germline values: CDR1 ENHRY, CDR2 SYGVKD. This CDR3 region has 14 residues. Between the trimmed V and J ends, which lost 5 bases and 2 bases, there was a span of 12 bases. CDR3 nucleotide sequence: TGTGCCATCAGTTCCACCGCCATTAACACTGAAGCTTTCTTT. Residues: CAISSTAINTEAFF.

Only a few counts were recorded for this clone. The rearrangement uses TRBV18 and TRBJ2-7; a weak D match, TRBD1 (6 bases). Trimming took 0 bases from V and 6 from J, leaving 12 bases between them. The germline V gene has CDR1 KGHSH and CDR2 LQKENI. The CDR3 spans 14 residues. CDR3 nucleotides: TGTGCCAGCTCACCACCGGGGACATCAACCGAGCAGTACTTC. Protein product: CASSPPGTSTEQYF.

The rearrangement links TRBV19 to TRBJ1-5; D is unresolved. The CDR3 totals 13 residues. V was pared by 3 bases and J by 5 bases, with 8 bases between. Germline assignment: CDR1 LNHDA and CDR2 SQIVND (reference sequence). The CDR3 DNA is TGTGCCAGTAGTATGGCCGTTCATCAGCCCCAGCATTTT. This translates into CASSMAVHQPQHF.

V usage is TRBV30 and J usage is TRBJ2-5; 10 bases map to TRBD1. Trimming cost V 2 bases and J 1 base; bases outside gene matches: 4. The germline CDR1 and CDR2 sequences are GTSNPN and SVGIG (reference sequence). The CDR3 loop spans 15 amino acids. This chain's CDR3 is CAWSPGTGAQETQYF. The DNA for the CDR3 is TGTGCCTGGAGTCCGGGGACAGGGGCCCAAGAGACCCAGTACTTC.

This rearrangement joins TRBV27 to TRBJ1-6; D remains ambiguous. Trimming removed 6 bases from V and 10 bases from J, with 7 bases in between. In germline, CDR1 is MNHEY, CDR2 SMNVEV (reference sequence). CDR3 length: 11 amino acids. CDR3 DNA: TGTGCCAGCAGGGGCCACTCACCCCTCCACTTT. Its protein is CASRGHSPLHF.

The chain is built from TRBV28 and TRBJ2-7; 8 nucleotides match TRBD1. The length of the CDR3 is 15 residues. The V segment lost 8 bases and the J segment 2 bases; nucleotides outside the gene matches: 11. The V gene's germline CDR1 is MDHEN and CDR2 SYDVKM. The DNA for the CDR3 is TGTGCCAGCCGAAATGGACAGGGCGACACCTACGAGCAGTACTTC. Amino acid sequence: CASRNGQGDTYEQYF.

This clone has a handful of counts. The chain combines TRBV6-5 with TRBJ1-4, with D possibly being TRBD1 (6 bases). CDR1 and CDR2 from the germline V gene are MNHEY and SVGAGI. This CDR3 region has 14 residues. Trimming left V 4 bases short and J 5 bases short, with 11 bases between. As DNA, the CDR3 is TGTGCCAGCAGTTCGACAGGAAAGAATGAAAAACTGTTTTTT. Translated, it gives CASSSTGKNEKLFF.

The chain is built from TRBV30 and TRBJ1-2; possibly TRBD1 for D (5 bases). Per the germline V gene, CDR1 is GTSNPN and CDR2 is SVGIG (reference sequence). The V and J ends lost 5 bases and 3 bases respectively, with 19 bases between them. The CDR3 spans 15 residues. The CDR3 region is CAWGAWPRVDYGYTF. In DNA form, the CDR3 reads TGTGCCTGGGGAGCTTGGCCCAGGGTGGACTATGGCTACACCTTC.

This clone appeared a few times. The V and J genes are TRBV5-4 and TRBJ2-7; no reliable D call. V lost 0 bases and J lost 0, with 10 bases in between. Germline loops: CDR1 SGHNT, CDR2 YYREEE (reference sequence). This CDR3 spans 15 amino acids. CDR3 in amino acids: CASSLGTDLSYEQYF. The CDR3 coding sequence is TGTGCCAGCAGCTTGGGGACCGATCTCTCCTACGAGCAGTACTTC.

V and J are TRBV18 and TRBJ2-1, with D perhaps given as TRBD1 or TRBD2 (5 bases each). Trimming shortened V by 8 bases and J by 9 bases, and 17 bases separated the two germline ends. Germline V gene data show CDR1 as KGHSH and CDR2 as LQKENI. This CDR3 contains 13 residues. CDR3 loop: CASPLLPGTEQFF. The CDR3 DNA reads as TGTGCCAGCCCCCTTTTACCCGGGACTGAGCAGTTCTTC.

Turning to this clone: Within the sample, other DNA sequences also encode this same CDR3. V is TRBV20-1 and J is TRBJ2-5, with no clear D. This CDR3 spans 10 amino acids. Germline V gene sequence: CDR1 DFQATT, CDR2 SNEGSKA (reference sequence). V was cut by 6 bases and J by 4 bases, with 6 bases left in between. CDR3 nucleotides: TGCAGTGCCAGGTTAGAGACCCAGTACTTC. It translates to CSARLETQYF.

This clone occurred a few times. The genes are TRBV30 and TRBJ1-2; D ambiguous. Per the germline V gene, CDR1 is GTSNPN and CDR2 is SVGIG (reference sequence). The ends were cut back, 5 bases at V and 5 bases at J, with 12 bases in the middle. The CDR3 is made up of 12 amino acids. In nucleotides, the CDR3 is TGTGCCTGGGCGCCGTCCGGGTATGGCTACACCTTC. Translating it yields CAWAPSGYGYTF.

With respect to this clone: Other DNA sequences within the sample encode an identical CDR3. This chain links TRBV5-6 with TRBJ1-1; no firm D call. From germline, CDR1 is SGHDT and CDR2 YYEEEE. Trimming cost V 1 base and J 4 bases, with 2 bases left between them. CDR3 length: 11 residues. The CDR3 sequence: CASSLSTEAFF. CDR3 coding DNA: TGTGCCAGCAGCTTGAGCACTGAAGCTTTCTTT.

This clone showed up just a few times. This chain links TRBV7-8 with TRBJ1-2; D remains ambiguous. The CDR3 runs 15 residues. Trimming left V 4 bases short and J 4 bases short, with 16 bases between. CDR1 and CDR2 (germline): SGHVS, FQNEAQ. CDR3 nucleotide sequence: TGTGCCAGCAGCTACCCTCCGGGTTTGGGCTATGGCTACACCTTC. Encoded protein: CASSYPPGLGYGYTF. Based on the CDR3 plus reference TRBV7-8 and TRBJ1-2, the full variable domain is GAGVSQSPRYKVAKRGQDVALRCDPISGHVSLFWYQQALGQGPEFLTYFQNEAQLDKSGLPSDRFFAERPEGSVSTLKIQRTQQEDSAVYLCASSYPPGLGYGYTFGSGTRLTVV.

This clone was found a few times. The chain couples TRBV6-5 to TRBJ1-1; 12 nucleotides line up with TRBD1. The CDR3 is made up of 14 amino acids. The germline CDR1 and CDR2 sequences are MNHEY and SVGAGI. J gave up 10 bases and V 6 bases, and 9 bases lay outside the gene matches. In DNA, the CDR3 is TGTGCCAGCAGGACGGGACAGGGGGCTATCCCAGCTTTCTTT. Its translation: CASRTGQGAIPAFF.